This entry lists 27 T cell receptor beta chains sequenced from one sample in a study of CD8+ T cells in alopecia areata. As the sequencing template, cDNA was produced by extracting RNA and reverse transcribing it. TCRdb's copy holds only in-frame clones and misses some; the assay was immunoSEQ multiplex PCR. Of about 82,000 clones in the sample, about 51% are singletons; the top ten hold under 6.5%. Sequenced input: NKG2D-high CD8+ T cells sorted from blood. These receptor sequences come from a human donor with alopecia areata.

The chain carries TRBV27 and TRBJ1-1, with D uncertain. The CDR3 is 13 amino acids. Trimming left V 0 bases short and J 4 bases short, with 6 bases between. Germline CDR1 reads MNHEY; CDR2 reads SMNVEV (reference sequence). The DNA for the CDR3 is TGTGCCAGCAGTTTATCCTTCCGCACTGAAGCTTTCTTT. It specifies CASSLSFRTEAFF.

The gene calls are TRBV27 and TRBJ2-1; D is ambiguous. Germline V CDR1 and CDR2: MNHEY, SMNVEV (reference sequence). The CDR3 length is 11 residues. Trimming stripped 7 bases from V and 2 bases from J, with 3 bases between. As DNA, the CDR3 is TGTGCCAGCATGACCTACAATGAGCAGTTCTTC. Translated: CASMTYNEQFF.

The chain employs TRBV28 and TRBJ1-2; TRBD1 is a possible D gene (5 bases). This CDR3 has 15 amino acids. Germline assignment: CDR1 MDHEN and CDR2 SYDVKM. The germline V and J ends were trimmed by 5 bases and 8 bases, with 21 bases remaining between them. CDR3 sequence (DNA): TGTGCCAGCAGTCGTACGGGACTCCCCCTGTGGGGCTACACCTTC. Translated, it gives CASSRTGLPLWGYTF.

Concerning this clone itself: At one end, the junction sequence differs from germline, possibly due to a read error. The chain is built from TRBV29-1 and TRBJ1-1; D remains unclear. Looked up from germline, CDR1 is SQVTM and CDR2 is ANQGSEA. The CDR3 spans 10 residues. As DNA, the CDR3 is TGCAGCGTTGAAGATCTAGGTCCTCGTTTT. Its translation: CSVEDLGPRF.

The chain employs TRBV5-1 and TRBJ2-6; unclear D gene. The CDR3 is 15 residues long. Trimming took 1 base from V and 0 from J, leaving 5 bases between them. Germline V lookup: CDR1 SGHRS, CDR2 YFSETQ. CDR3 region: CASSLYGSGANVLTF. CDR3 bases: TGCGCCAGCAGCTTGTATGGCTCTGGGGCCAACGTCCTGACTTTC.

The rearrangement uses TRBV27 and TRBJ2-3; D unresolved. V dropped 2 bases and J dropped 2 bases, with 11 bases sitting between them. CDR1 is MNHEY, CDR2 SMNVEV, per germline (reference sequence). The CDR3 covers 15 residues. The CDR3 reads CASSLMLGFTDTQYF. As DNA, the CDR3 is TGTGCCAGCAGTTTAATGTTAGGCTTCACAGATACGCAGTATTTT.

The chain carries TRBV6-5 and TRBJ2-7, with unresolved D. Germline lookup yields CDR1 MNHEY and CDR2 SVGAGI. The CDR3 is 13 amino acids. V was cut by 7 bases and J by 3 bases, with 13 bases left in between. CDR3 loop: CASTANPSYEQYF. The CDR3 DNA sequence: TGTGCCAGCACCGCAAATCCGAGCTACGAGCAGTACTTC.

This clone appeared once. The rearrangement links TRBV4-3 to TRBJ2-7, with D perhaps TRBD1 or TRBD2 (5 bases each). Trimming stripped 1 base from V and 4 bases from J, with 20 bases between. The germline V gene has CDR1 LGHNA and CDR2 YSLEER. The CDR3 has 17 amino acids. The DNA of the CDR3 is TGCGCCAGCAGCCAAGTGGCCTGGGGGAGATCCCTTTACGAGCAGTACTTC. Protein product: CASSQVAWGRSLYEQYF.

The rearrangement uses TRBV7-2 and TRBJ2-1, with D hard to call. In germline, CDR1 is SGHTA, CDR2 FQGNSA. The CDR3 is 14 residues long. Trimming pared 7 bases from V and 6 bases from J, leaving 16 bases between. The CDR3, as DNA: TGTGCCAGCACCTTTTGGGGATTAGGCAATGAGCAGTTCTTC. Translation gives CASTFWGLGNEQFF.

The genes are TRBV27 and TRBJ1-1; D perhaps matches TRBD1 (6 bases). Germline loops: CDR1 MNHEY, CDR2 SMNVEV (reference sequence). V was clipped by 8 bases and J by 6 bases, with 10 bases between them. This CDR3 comprises 11 residues. The CDR3 DNA reads TGTGCCAGCTCGGAGGGGGCTGAAGCTTTCTTT. Amino acid sequence: CASSEGAEAFF.

The rearrangement joins TRBV5-6 to TRBJ2-5; D may correspond to TRBD1 or TRBD2 (5 bases each). The CDR3 spans 13 residues. CDR1 and CDR2 (germline): SGHDT, YYEEEE. The ends were cut back, 3 bases at V and 5 bases at J, with 11 bases in the middle. This CDR3 reads CASSWGSSETQYF. CDR3 bases: TGTGCCAGCAGCTGGGGGTCTTCCGAGACCCAGTACTTC. Full variable domain (rest looked up from reference TRBV5-6 and TRBJ2-5): DAGVTQSPTHLIKTRGQQVTLRCSPKSGHDTVSWYQQALGQGPQFIFQYYEEEERQRGNFPDRFSGHQFPNYSSELNVNALLLGDSALYLCASSWGSSETQYFGPGTRLLVL.

This sequence joins TRBV28 and TRBJ1-1, with D hard to call. Germline CDR1 MDHEN, CDR2 SYDVKM. V was shortened by 0 bases and J by 6 bases, with 8 bases between the two germline ends. This CDR3 contains 13 residues. CDR3 in amino acids: CASSLWIESEAFF. CDR3 DNA sequence: TGTGCCAGCAGTTTATGGATCGAGTCTGAAGCTTTCTTT.

As regards this clone: The same CDR3 also results from other DNA sequences found in this sample. The chain combines TRBV28 with TRBJ2-7; D not resolved. V was pared by 5 bases and J by 3 bases, with 2 bases between. The CDR3 is made up of 10 amino acids. In germline, CDR1 is MDHEN, CDR2 SYDVKM. CDR3 in amino acids: CASSDYEQYF. CDR3 nucleotides: TGTGCCAGCAGTGACTACGAGCAGTACTTC.

This clone has a handful of counts. V is TRBV4-1 and J is TRBJ1-3, with D unclear. V was shortened by 0 bases and J by 3 bases, with 3 bases between the two germline ends. The CDR3 is 13 amino acids. CDR1 and CDR2 from the germline V gene are MGHRA and YSYEKL. For the CDR3, the DNA is TGCGCCAGCAGCCAAGATCGTGGAAACACCATATATTTT. The encoded protein is CASSQDRGNTIYF.

The rearrangement joins TRBV30 to TRBJ1-4; D is unresolved. Germline V gives CDR1 GTSNPN, CDR2 SVGIG (reference sequence). The CDR3 runs to 12 residues. V lost 4 bases and J lost 7, with 10 bases in between. The CDR3 coding sequence is TGTGCCTGGACCCCGGTGGGTGAAAAACTGTTTTTT. Translated, it gives CAWTPVGEKLFF.

The gene calls are TRBV4-3 and TRBJ2-1; D may be TRBD2 (6 bases). In germline, CDR1 is LGHNA, CDR2 YSLEER. The CDR3 contains 17 residues. V lost 0 bases to trimming and J lost 2 bases, with 14 bases between them. For the CDR3, the DNA is TGCGCCAGCAGCCAAGACCCAACGGGAGAACCCTACAATGAGCAGTTCTTC. This gives the protein CASSQDPTGEPYNEQFF.

The V call is TRBV4-1, the J call TRBJ2-1; 7 nucleotides align to TRBD1. Germline CDR1 and CDR2: MGHRA and YSYEKL. This CDR3 is 16 amino acids long. J lost 2 bases, V lost 4 bases, and 8 bases had no gene match. Here the CDR3 DNA reads TGCGCCAGCAGCCTACACCGGGACAGACCCTACAATGAGCAGTTCTTC. This translates into CASSLHRDRPYNEQFF.

DNA of the CDR3: TGTGCCAGCCTTTTAGGGAATGAGCAGTTCTTC. Its protein product is CASLLGNEQFF. The chain joins TRBV2 to TRBJ2-1; D gene ambiguous. The CDR3 spans 11 residues. Germline V gene data show CDR1 as SNHLY and CDR2 as FYNNEI. V was clipped by 8 bases and J by 7 bases, with 9 bases between them.

V gene TRBV21-1 combines with J gene TRBJ2-6. TRBV21-1 is assigned pseudogene status. This CDR3 spans 19 amino acids. CDR3 coding DNA: TGTGCCAGCAGCCCCCGGGGAGGGGGCCCGACTCCTGGGGCCAACGTCCTGACTTTC. It yields the protein CASSPRGGGPTPGANVLTF.

CDR3 DNA sequence: TGCAGCGTGCCCCGGGACAGGGGAGTTGAAGGCTACACCTTC. This translates into CSVPRDRGVEGYTF. The chain joins TRBV29-1 to TRBJ1-2; 10 positions match TRBD1. J gave up 8 bases and V 6 bases, and 12 bases lay outside the gene matches. Germline V gene data show CDR1 as SQVTM and CDR2 as ANQGSEA. The CDR3 spans 14 residues.

This clone appeared a few times. The J gene is TRBJ2-5, the V gene TRBV5-4; no definite D call. Per germline, CDR1 SGHNT and CDR2 YYREEE (reference sequence). V shed 2 bases and J shed 0 bases, with 5 bases lying between them. The CDR3 consists of 13 residues. CDR3 region: CASSFRYQETQYF. In DNA form, the CDR3 reads TGTGCCAGCAGCTTTAGGTACCAAGAGACCCAGTACTTC.

This clone has only a few counts. This chain links TRBV14 with TRBJ2-5; 7 bases are a match to TRBD2. V dropped 0 bases and J dropped 2; count of bases not matched to a gene: 6. The germline V gene has CDR1 SGHDN and CDR2 FVKESK. The CDR3 extends over 16 amino acids. For the CDR3, the DNA is TGTGCCAGCAGCCAAGATTGGACTAGTACACAAGAGACCCAGTACTTC. This encodes CASSQDWTSTQETQYF.

This clone was seen more than once but under ten times. The chain links TRBV29-1 to TRBJ2-5, with a possible D match to TRBD1 (5 bases). CDR1 is SQVTM, CDR2 ANQGSEA, per germline. V was clipped by 1 base and J by 1 base, with 10 bases between them. This CDR3 has 14 amino acids. CDR3 amino acids: CSVEGGRPQETQYF. The DNA of the CDR3 is TGCAGCGTTGAAGGGGGCAGGCCCCAAGAGACCCAGTACTTC.

This clone has only a few counts. The chain joins TRBV28 to TRBJ2-7; D is ambiguous. The CDR3 has 11 amino acids. Trimming removed 5 bases from V and 5 bases from J, with 7 bases in between. CDR1 is MDHEN and CDR2 is SYDVKM in the germline V gene. CDR3 sequence: CASSRLNEQYF. The CDR3 nucleotides read TGTGCCAGCAGTCGCCTTAACGAGCAGTACTTC.

This chain connects TRBV29-1 to TRBJ1-1, with D possibly TRBD1 on 5 matching bases. The CDR3 covers 13 residues. Trimming pared 6 bases from V and 3 bases from J, leaving 14 bases between. Germline CDR1 reads SQVTM; CDR2 reads ANQGSEA. CDR3: CSVDGGGYTEAFF. CDR3 DNA: TGCAGCGTCGATGGGGGGGGATACACTGAAGCTTTCTTT.

The chain is built from TRBV11-2 and TRBJ2-7; unclear D gene. In germline, CDR1 is SGHAT, CDR2 FQNNGV. With 5 bases removed from V and 4 bases from J, the gap between germline ends came to 9 bases. There are 12 residues in the CDR3. In DNA, the CDR3 is TGTGCCAGCAGCCCCGAACTGTACGAGCAGTACTTC. Amino acids: CASSPELYEQYF.

A single count supports this clone. V is TRBV29-1 and J is TRBJ2-1; 13 bases are a match to TRBD2. CDR1 SQVTM and CDR2 ANQGSEA come from the germline V gene. The V gene end was trimmed by 7 bases and the J gene end by 3 bases; junction bases not matched to a gene: 15. This CDR3 contains 18 residues. CDR3 nucleotides: TGCAGCGCCTACGGGACTAGCGGGATGCACCACCTCTACAATGAGCAGTTCTTC. This encodes CSAYGTSGMHHLYNEQFF.